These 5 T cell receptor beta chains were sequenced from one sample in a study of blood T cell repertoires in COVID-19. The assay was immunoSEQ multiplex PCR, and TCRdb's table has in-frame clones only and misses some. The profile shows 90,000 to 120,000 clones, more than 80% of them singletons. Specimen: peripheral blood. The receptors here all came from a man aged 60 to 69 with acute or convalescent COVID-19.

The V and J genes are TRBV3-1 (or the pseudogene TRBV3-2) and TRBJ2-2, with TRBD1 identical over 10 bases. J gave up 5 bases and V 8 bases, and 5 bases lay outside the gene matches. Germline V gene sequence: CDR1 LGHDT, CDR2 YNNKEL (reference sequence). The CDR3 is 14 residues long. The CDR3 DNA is TGTGCCAGCCGTGGGACAGGGGAAACCGGGGAGCTGTTTTTT. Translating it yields CASRGTGETGELFF.

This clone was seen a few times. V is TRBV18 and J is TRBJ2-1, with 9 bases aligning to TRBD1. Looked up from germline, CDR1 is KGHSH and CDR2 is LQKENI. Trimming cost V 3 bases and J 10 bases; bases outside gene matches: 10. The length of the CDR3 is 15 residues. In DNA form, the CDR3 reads TGTGCCAGCTCACCGGTGGCACAGGGGGCAGGAGAGCAGTTCTTC. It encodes CASSPVAQGAGEQFF. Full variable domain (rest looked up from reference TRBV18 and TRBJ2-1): NAGVMQNPRHLVRRRGQEARLRCSPMKGHSHVYWYRQLPEEGLKFMVYLQKENIIDESGMPKERFSAEFPKEGPSILRIQQVVRGDSAAYFCASSPVAQGAGEQFFGPGTRLTVL.

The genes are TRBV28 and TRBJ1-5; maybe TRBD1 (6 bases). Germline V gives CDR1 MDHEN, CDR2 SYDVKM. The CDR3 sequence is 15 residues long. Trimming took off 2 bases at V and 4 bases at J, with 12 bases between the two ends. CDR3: CASSLGGAENQPQHF. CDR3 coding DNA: TGTGCCAGCAGTTTAGGGGGGGCCGAGAATCAGCCCCAGCATTTT.

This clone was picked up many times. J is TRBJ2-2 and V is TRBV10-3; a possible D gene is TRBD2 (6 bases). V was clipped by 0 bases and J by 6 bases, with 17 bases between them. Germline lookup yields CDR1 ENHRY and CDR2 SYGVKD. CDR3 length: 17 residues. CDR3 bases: TGTGCCATCAGTGAGTCGGTGGGAGGCTCAGGCCCCGGGGAGCTGTTTTTT. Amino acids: CAISESVGGSGPGELFF.

This CDR3 is CASRGYGGEQYF. The CDR3 DNA sequence: TGTGCCAGCAGGGGCTATGGTGGAGAGCAGTACTTC. This chain connects TRBV28 to TRBJ2-7, with D uncertain. This CDR3 region has 12 residues. CDR1 and CDR2 from the germline V gene are MDHEN and SYDVKM. V lost 6 bases to trimming and J lost 7 bases, with 13 bases between them. Combining the CDR3 with reference TRBV28 and TRBJ2-7 gives the whole variable domain DVKVTQSSRYLVKRTGEKVFLECVQDMDHENMFWYRQDPGLGLRLIYFSYDVKMKEKGDIPEGYSVSREKKERFSLILESASTNQTSMYLCASRGYGGEQYFGPGTRLTVT.